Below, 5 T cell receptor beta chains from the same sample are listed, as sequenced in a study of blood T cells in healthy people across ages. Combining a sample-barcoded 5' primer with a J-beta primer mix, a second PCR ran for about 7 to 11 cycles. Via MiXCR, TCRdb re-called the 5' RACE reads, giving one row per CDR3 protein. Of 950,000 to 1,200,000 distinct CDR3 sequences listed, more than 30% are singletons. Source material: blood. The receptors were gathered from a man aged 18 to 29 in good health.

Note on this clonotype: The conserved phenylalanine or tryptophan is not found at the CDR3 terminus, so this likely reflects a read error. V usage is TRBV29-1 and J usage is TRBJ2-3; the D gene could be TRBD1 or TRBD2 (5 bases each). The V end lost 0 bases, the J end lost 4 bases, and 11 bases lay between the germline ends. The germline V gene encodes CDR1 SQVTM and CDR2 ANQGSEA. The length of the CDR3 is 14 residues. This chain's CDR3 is CSVEDTRGSDTQYS. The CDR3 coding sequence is TGCAGCGTTGAAGATACGAGGGGCTCAGATACGCAGTATTCT.

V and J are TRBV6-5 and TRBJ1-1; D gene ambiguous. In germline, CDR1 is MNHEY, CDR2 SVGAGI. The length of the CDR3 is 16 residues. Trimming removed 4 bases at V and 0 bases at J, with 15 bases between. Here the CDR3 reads CASSSTEDLVNTEAFF. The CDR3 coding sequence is TGTGCCAGCAGTTCCACAGAGGACTTGGTGAACACTGAAGCTTTCTTT.

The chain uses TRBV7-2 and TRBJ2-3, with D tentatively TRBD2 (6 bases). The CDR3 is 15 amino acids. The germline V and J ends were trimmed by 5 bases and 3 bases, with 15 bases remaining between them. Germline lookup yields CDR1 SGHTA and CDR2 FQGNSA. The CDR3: CASSQGPGETDTQYF. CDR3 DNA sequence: TGTGCCAGCAGCCAAGGGCCGGGAGAAACAGATACGCAGTATTTT.

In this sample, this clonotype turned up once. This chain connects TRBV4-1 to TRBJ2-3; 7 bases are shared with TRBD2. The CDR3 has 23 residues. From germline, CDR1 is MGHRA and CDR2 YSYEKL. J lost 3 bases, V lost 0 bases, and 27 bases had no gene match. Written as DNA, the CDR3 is TGCGCCAGCAGCCAAGATTTGATAAGGTTCTCGGCGGGAGATAGGGTTGGTACAGATACGCAGTATTTT. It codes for CASSQDLIRFSAGDRVGTDTQYF.

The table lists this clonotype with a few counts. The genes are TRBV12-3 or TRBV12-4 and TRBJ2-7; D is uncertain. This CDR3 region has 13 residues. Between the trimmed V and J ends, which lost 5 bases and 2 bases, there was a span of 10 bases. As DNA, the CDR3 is TGTGCCAGCAGTGGTGGGTTCGCCTACGAGCAGTACTTC. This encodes CASSGGFAYEQYF.